This is a list of T cell receptor beta chains from one sample in a study of blood T cell repertoires in COVID-19. Produced via immunoSEQ multiplex PCR; TCRdb's table is partial and in-frame only. The table lists 60,000 or so clones, roughly 87% of them singletons. Sequencing was done on a sample of peripheral blood. These receptors originate from a human donor with acute or convalescent COVID-19. The donor label of this sample is uncertain. Both conserved end residues are part of each CDR3. The order of the fields is V gene, D gene, J gene, clone size, CDR3 protein, CDR3 DNA. D genes are given only for firm matches. Some rows mark clone size as missing; the rest say once, few, many or name a class of expanded clone.

v_call: TRBV6-6; d_call: TRBD1; j_call: TRBJ1-3; clone_size: once; cdr3_aa: CASSYSNRGSGNTIYF; cdr3_nt: TGTGCCAGCAGTTACTCAAACAGGGGCTCTGGAAACACCATATATTTT
v_call: TRBV18; d_call: TRBD1; j_call: TRBJ2-2; clone_size: -; cdr3_aa: CASSPPNSQGARGTGELFF; cdr3_nt: TGTGCCAGCTCACCACCGAATTCGCAGGGGGCTCGTGGCACCGGGGAGCTGTTTTTT
v_call: TRBV7-2; d_call: -; j_call: TRBJ1-5; clone_size: few; cdr3_aa: CASSFQGGQPQHF; cdr3_nt: TGTGCCAGCAGCTTCCAGGGCGGTCAGCCCCAGCATTTT
v_call: TRBV28; d_call: TRBD1; j_call: TRBJ1-2; clone_size: -; cdr3_aa: CASITGGRGYTF; cdr3_nt: TGTGCCAGCATTACAGGGGGCCGGGGCTACACCTTC
v_call: TRBV7-9; d_call: -; j_call: TRBJ1-3; clone_size: -; cdr3_aa: CASSVGGLGNTIYF; cdr3_nt: TGTGCCAGCAGCGTGGGGGGGCTCGGAAACACCATATATTTT
v_call: TRBV7-9; d_call: TRBD1; j_call: TRBJ2-2; clone_size: -; cdr3_aa: CASSPGQGVDTGELFF; cdr3_nt: TGTGCCAGCAGCCCAGGACAGGGGGTAGACACCGGGGAGCTGTTTTTT
v_call: TRBV5-8; d_call: TRBD1; j_call: TRBJ1-3; clone_size: -; cdr3_aa: CASSFRGSNTIYF; cdr3_nt: TGTGCCAGCAGCTTCAGGGGGAGTAACACCATATATTTT
v_call: TRBV2; d_call: -; j_call: TRBJ2-3; clone_size: -; cdr3_aa: CASSLQGSSTDTQYF; cdr3_nt: TGTGCCAGCAGTTTACAGGGTTCTAGCACAGATACGCAGTATTTT
v_call: TRBV28; d_call: TRBD1; j_call: TRBJ1-5; clone_size: -; cdr3_aa: CASISDRNQPQHF; cdr3_nt: TGTGCCAGCATATCGGACAGGAATCAGCCCCAGCATTTT
v_call: TRBV4-2; d_call: TRBD2; j_call: TRBJ2-1; clone_size: -; cdr3_aa: CASSQGRGAGGPQMEQFF; cdr3_nt: TGTGCCAGCAGCCAAGGTCGCGGCGCGGGAGGGCCTCAAATGGAGCAGTTCTTC
v_call: TRBV7-8; d_call: TRBD1; j_call: TRBJ1-5; clone_size: few; cdr3_aa: CASSLVDRGNQPQHF; cdr3_nt: TGTGCCAGCAGCTTAGTGGACAGGGGCAATCAGCCCCAGCATTTT
v_call: TRBV3-1/TRBV3-2; d_call: -; j_call: TRBJ1-1; clone_size: -; cdr3_aa: CASSLAQASEAFF; cdr3_nt: TGTGCCAGCAGCCTTGCACAGGCCTCAGAAGCTTTCTTT
v_call: TRBV7-9; d_call: -; j_call: TRBJ1-2; clone_size: -; cdr3_aa: CASSMVNYGYTF; cdr3_nt: TGTGCCAGCAGCATGGTGAACTATGGTTACACCTTC
v_call: TRBV7-9; d_call: -; j_call: TRBJ2-2; clone_size: -; cdr3_aa: CASSLAGGNPGELFF; cdr3_nt: TGTGCCAGCAGCTTAGCGGGAGGAAATCCCGGGGAGCTGTTTTTT
v_call: TRBV5-1; d_call: TRBD1; j_call: TRBJ1-1; clone_size: -; cdr3_aa: CASSDDRGALNTEAFF; cdr3_nt: TGCGCCAGCAGCGATGACAGGGGGGCCCTAAACACTGAAGCTTTCTTT
v_call: TRBV27; d_call: -; j_call: TRBJ1-2; clone_size: -; cdr3_aa: CASRTWANIYGYTF; cdr3_nt: TGTGCCAGCAGAACGTGGGCGAACATCTATGGCTACACCTTC
v_call: TRBV28; d_call: -; j_call: TRBJ2-3; clone_size: -; cdr3_aa: CASTRTGPDTQYF; cdr3_nt: TGTGCCAGCACTAGAACAGGGCCAGATACGCAGTATTTT
v_call: TRBV10-1; d_call: TRBD2; j_call: TRBJ2-1; clone_size: -; cdr3_aa: CASSPPGLAGSNEQFF; cdr3_nt: TGCGCCAGCAGTCCCCCGGGACTAGCGGGGAGCAATGAGCAGTTCTTC
v_call: TRBV5-6; d_call: TRBD1; j_call: TRBJ1-1; clone_size: -; cdr3_aa: CASSRIDRVTTEAFF; cdr3_nt: TGTGCCAGCAGCCGCATTGACAGGGTAACCACTGAAGCTTTCTTT
v_call: TRBV27; d_call: TRBD1; j_call: TRBJ2-3; clone_size: -; cdr3_aa: CASNPGGRPDTQYF; cdr3_nt: TGTGCCAGCAATCCAGGGGGCCGGCCAGATACGCAGTATTTT
v_call: TRBV12-3/TRBV12-4; d_call: -; j_call: TRBJ2-5; clone_size: -; cdr3_aa: CASSFSETQYF; cdr3_nt: TGTGCCAGCAGTTTCTCGGAGACCCAGTACTTC
v_call: TRBV27; d_call: -; j_call: TRBJ1-5; clone_size: -; cdr3_aa: CASSFRGAREPQHF; cdr3_nt: TGTGCCAGCAGTTTCAGGGGTGCACGGGAGCCCCAGCATTTT
v_call: TRBV3-1/TRBV3-2; d_call: -; j_call: TRBJ1-5; clone_size: -; cdr3_aa: CASSQATGNQPQHF; cdr3_nt: TGTGCCAGCAGCCAAGCGACAGGCAATCAGCCCCAGCATTTT
v_call: TRBV24-1; d_call: -; j_call: TRBJ1-6; clone_size: -; cdr3_aa: CATSGGFDNSPLHF; cdr3_nt: TGTGCCACCAGTGGAGGGTTTGATAATTCACCCCTCCACTTT
v_call: TRBV5-1; d_call: TRBD1; j_call: TRBJ1-2; clone_size: few; cdr3_aa: CASREGTAFNPGGYTF; cdr3_nt: TGCGCCAGCAGAGAGGGGACAGCCTTCAATCCTGGTGGCTACACCTTC
v_call: TRBV21-1; d_call: -; j_call: TRBJ1-1; clone_size: -; cdr3_aa: CASTAAVRQGVTEAFF; cdr3_nt: TGTGCCAGCACCGCAGCGGTAAGGCAGGGGGTAACTGAAGCTTTCTTT
v_call: TRBV5-1; d_call: -; j_call: TRBJ1-2; clone_size: -; cdr3_aa: CASSLDRSNYGYTF; cdr3_nt: TGCGCCAGCAGCTTGGACAGGAGTAACTATGGCTACACCTTC
v_call: TRBV3-1/TRBV3-2; d_call: TRBD1; j_call: TRBJ2-2; clone_size: -; cdr3_aa: CASSTRQGATSRTGELFF; cdr3_nt: TGTGCCAGCAGCACCCGACAGGGGGCCACCTCGAGGACCGGGGAGCTGTTTTTT
v_call: TRBV2; d_call: -; j_call: TRBJ1-1; clone_size: few; cdr3_aa: CASSLEPMNTEAFF; cdr3_nt: TGTGCCAGCAGTCTAGAACCCATGAACACTGAAGCTTTCTTT
v_call: TRBV15; d_call: TRBD2; j_call: TRBJ2-7; clone_size: -; cdr3_aa: CATSRDRLAGGKKYF; cdr3_nt: TGTGCCACCAGCAGAGATCGACTAGCGGGGGGGAAGAAGTACTTC
v_call: TRBV24-1; d_call: -; j_call: TRBJ1-2; clone_size: -; cdr3_aa: CATSETGRTYGYTF; cdr3_nt: TGTGCCACCAGTGAAACCGGGAGAACATATGGCTACACCTTC
v_call: TRBV11-3; d_call: TRBD2; j_call: TRBJ2-3; clone_size: -; cdr3_aa: CASSNRLAASTDTQYF; cdr3_nt: TGTGCCAGCAGCAATAGACTAGCGGCTAGCACAGATACGCAGTATTTT
v_call: TRBV5-1; d_call: -; j_call: TRBJ2-7; clone_size: few; cdr3_aa: CASSLGQLGGEQYF; cdr3_nt: TGCGCCAGCAGCTTAGGACAGTTAGGGGGCGAGCAGTACTTC